These T cell receptor beta chains were read from a single sample in a study of blood T cells in healthy people across ages. TCRdb re-derived calls from the 5' RACE reads in MiXCR, one entry per CDR3 protein. The sample lists 650,000 to 800,000 distinct CDR3 sequences; approximately 48% were seen once. Sample: blood. The receptors derive from a man between 60 and 75 years old in good health. The CDR3 runs from the conserved cysteine through the conserved F or W. The D gene is left open where the match is weak. Some rows mark clone size as missing; the rest say once, few, many or name a class of expanded clone.

>NA|NA|TRBV29-1|TRBJ1-1
TGCAGCGTTATCACAGGGTTGAGCACTGAAGCTTTCTTT
CSVITGLSTEAFF
>TRBD2|once|TRBV28|TRBJ2-5
TGTGCCAGCAGATTAGCGGGGGGCCACCGAGCGGAGACCCAGTACTTC
CASRLAGGHRAETQYF
>NA|NA|TRBV5-1|TRBJ1-2
TGCGCCAGCAGCTTGGCCCCCGGGACATCACACTACACCTTC
CASSLAPGTSHYTF
>NA|NA|TRBV7-9|TRBJ2-3
TGTGCCAGCAGCTTAGTGAAGGGGAAAACAGATACGCAGTATTTT
CASSLVKGKTDTQYF
>NA|NA|TRBV20-1|TRBJ2-7
TGCAGTGCTAGGGTGAGGCAAGCCTACGAGCAGTACTTC
CSARVRQAYEQYF
>NA|NA|TRBV5-4|TRBJ2-1
TGTGCCAGCAGCCCCATGGGAACAAGGGGTAATGAGCAGTTCTTC
CASSPMGTRGNEQFF
>NA|NA|TRBV5-6|TRBJ1-2
TGTGCCAGCAGCGCCCTGGGGGGGCCGGGTGGCTACACCTTC
CASSALGGPGGYTF
>TRBD1|few|TRBV15|TRBJ1-5
TGTGCCACCAGCCCTCCCGGGACAGAAATCAATCAGCCCCAGCATTTT
CATSPPGTEINQPQHF
>TRBD1|once|TRBV3-1|TRBJ2-4
TGTGCCAGCAGCCAAGCTCGACAGGGGCCCAAAAACATTCAGTACTTC
CASSQARQGPKNIQYF
>NA|few|TRBV7-9|TRBJ1-2
TGTGCCAGCAGCGTAGCTCACGGCTATGGCTACACCTTC
CASSVAHGYGYTF
>TRBD2|NA|TRBV20-1|TRBJ2-1
TGCAGTGCTAGTACCCTAGGTAGCGGGGGGGGAAGCTCCTACAATGAGCAGTTCTTC
CSASTLGSGGGSSYNEQFF
>TRBD1|NA|TRBV6-2/TRBV6-3|TRBJ1-1
TGTGCCAGCAGGCCCACCGGGACAGGGATATGGGACACTGAAGCTTTCTTT
CASRPTGTGIWDTEAFF
>NA|few|TRBV6-5|TRBJ2-5
TGTGCCAGCAGCCCAGTTTGGGGAGCCGAGACCCAGTACTTC
CASSPVWGAETQYF
>TRBD2|NA|TRBV7-2|TRBJ2-1
TGTGCCGGCAGTGGACTAGCGGGGGGGCAGGTTTTCTACAATGAGCAGTTCTTC
CAGSGLAGGQVFYNEQFF